This T cell receptor (beta chain) was sequenced during a study of blood T cell repertoires in COVID-19. Across the whole study: COVID-19 samples collected from the United States, Italy and Spain covered acute and convalescent phases. Sample material is recorded as cDNA or gDNA derived from T cells, B-cell-depleted T cells, or PBMCs.

Per the authors' pipeline: How many nucleated cells were present was estimated from reference gene primer amplification. Clones were read by immunoSEQ multiplex PCR, and TCRdb kept only the in-frame ones, dropping some. The V and J calls and clone size were taken over from that table, and D and trimming were inferred from the DNA. The table has roughly 72,000 clones, 75% to 90% seen once. Germline V gene data show CDR1 as KGHSH and CDR2 as LQKENI. The V gene lost 1 base and the J gene lost 0 bases, with 13 bases spanning the gap. The CDR3 consists of 16 residues. The source is a human donor in a cohort sampled during active COVID-19. Input material: peripheral blood. The chain has TRBV18 and TRBJ2-7; perhaps TRBD1 as D (6 bases). DNA of the CDR3: TGTGCCAGCTCACCACTGGGGAAACAGGGCTCCTACGAGCAGTACTTC. Encoded protein: CASSPLGKQGSYEQYF.